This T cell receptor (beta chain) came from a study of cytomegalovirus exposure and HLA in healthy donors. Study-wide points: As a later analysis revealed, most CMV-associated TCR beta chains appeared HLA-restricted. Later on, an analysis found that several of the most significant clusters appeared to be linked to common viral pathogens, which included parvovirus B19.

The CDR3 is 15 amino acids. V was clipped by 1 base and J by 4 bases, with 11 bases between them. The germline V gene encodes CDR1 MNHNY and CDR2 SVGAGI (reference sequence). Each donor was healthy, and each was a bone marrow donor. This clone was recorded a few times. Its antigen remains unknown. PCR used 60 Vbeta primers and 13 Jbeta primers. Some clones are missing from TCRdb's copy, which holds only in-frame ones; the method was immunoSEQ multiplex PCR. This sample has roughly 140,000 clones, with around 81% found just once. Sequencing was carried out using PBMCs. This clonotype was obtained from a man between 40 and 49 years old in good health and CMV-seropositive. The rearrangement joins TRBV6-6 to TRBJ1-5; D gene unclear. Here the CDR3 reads CASSYYGRTNQPQHF. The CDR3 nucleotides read TGTGCCAGCAGTTACTATGGGCGGACTAATCAGCCCCAGCATTTT.